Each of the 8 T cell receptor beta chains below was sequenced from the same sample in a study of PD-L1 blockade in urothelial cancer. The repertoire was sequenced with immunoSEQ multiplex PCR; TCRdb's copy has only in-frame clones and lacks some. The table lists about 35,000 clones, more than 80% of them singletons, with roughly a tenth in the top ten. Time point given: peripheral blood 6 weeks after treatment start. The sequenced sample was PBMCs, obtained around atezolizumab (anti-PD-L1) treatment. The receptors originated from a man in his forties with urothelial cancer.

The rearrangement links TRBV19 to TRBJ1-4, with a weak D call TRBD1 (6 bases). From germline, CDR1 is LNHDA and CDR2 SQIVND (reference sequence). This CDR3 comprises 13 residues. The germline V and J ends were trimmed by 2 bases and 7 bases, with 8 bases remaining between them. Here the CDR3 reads CASSITGPEKLFF. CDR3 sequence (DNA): TGTGCCAGTAGTATAACAGGGCCTGAAAAACTGTTTTTT.

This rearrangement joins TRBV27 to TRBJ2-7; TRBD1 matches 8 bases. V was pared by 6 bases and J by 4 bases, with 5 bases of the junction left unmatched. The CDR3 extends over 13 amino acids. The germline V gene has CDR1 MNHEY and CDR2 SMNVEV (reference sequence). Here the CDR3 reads CASRPRQGYEQYF. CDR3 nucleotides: TGTGCCAGCAGACCCAGACAGGGGTACGAGCAGTACTTC.

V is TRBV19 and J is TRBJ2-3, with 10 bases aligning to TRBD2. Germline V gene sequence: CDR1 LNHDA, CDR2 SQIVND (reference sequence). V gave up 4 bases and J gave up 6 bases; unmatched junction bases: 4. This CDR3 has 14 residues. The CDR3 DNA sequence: TGTGCCAGTAGTAAGGGACTAGCGAAGGATACGCAGTATTTT. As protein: CASSKGLAKDTQYF.

The CDR3 sequence is CASSVARDIRQFF. The CDR3 DNA sequence: TGTGCCAGCAGTGTCGCCCGGGACATAAGGCAGTTCTTC. V gene TRBV27 combines with J gene TRBJ2-1; perhaps TRBD1 as D (6 bases). V was trimmed by 5 bases and J by 12 bases, leaving 17 bases between them. CDR1 and CDR2 (germline): MNHEY, SMNVEV (reference sequence). The CDR3 spans 13 residues.

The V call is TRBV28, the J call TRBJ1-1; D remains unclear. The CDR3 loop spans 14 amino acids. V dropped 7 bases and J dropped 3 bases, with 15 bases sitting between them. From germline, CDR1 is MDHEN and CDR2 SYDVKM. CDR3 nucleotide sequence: TGTGCCAGCAAAGCAGAGACTTTCTACACTGAAGCTTTCTTT. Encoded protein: CASKAETFYTEAFF.

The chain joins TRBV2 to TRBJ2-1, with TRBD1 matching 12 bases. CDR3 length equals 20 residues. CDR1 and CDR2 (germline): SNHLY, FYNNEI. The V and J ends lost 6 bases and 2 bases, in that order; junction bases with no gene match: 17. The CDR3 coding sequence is TGTGCCAGCAGAAGCCGGGACAGGGGGCTAGCGGGAGAAGCCTACAATGAGCAGTTCTTC. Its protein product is CASRSRDRGLAGEAYNEQFF.

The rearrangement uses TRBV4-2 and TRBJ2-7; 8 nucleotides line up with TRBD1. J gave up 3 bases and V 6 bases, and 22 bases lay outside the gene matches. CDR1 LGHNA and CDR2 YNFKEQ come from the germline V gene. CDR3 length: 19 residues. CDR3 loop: CASRVQAETGVSRGYEQYF. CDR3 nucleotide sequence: TGTGCCAGCAGGGTCCAAGCCGAGACAGGGGTGTCTCGGGGCTACGAGCAGTACTTC.

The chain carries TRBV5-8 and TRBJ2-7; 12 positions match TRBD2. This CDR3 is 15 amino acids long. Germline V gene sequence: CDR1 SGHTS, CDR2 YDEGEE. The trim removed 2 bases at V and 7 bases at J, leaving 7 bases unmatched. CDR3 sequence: CASSLLAGGHREQYF. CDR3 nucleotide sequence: TGTGCCAGCAGCTTACTAGCGGGAGGCCACAGGGAGCAGTACTTC.